A single sample is the source of the 11 T cell receptor beta chains below, sequenced in a study of cytomegalovirus exposure and HLA in healthy donors. 13 Jbeta primers and 60 Vbeta primers were used for the PCR. The protocol was immunoSEQ multiplex PCR, while the TCRdb copy is restricted to in-frame clones and leaves out a portion. The table lists under 150,000 clones, approximately 81% of them singletons. Sequencing was performed on PBMCs. The receptors were gathered from a boy aged 2 to 10 in good health and CMV-seronegative.

The chain recombines TRBV5-1 with TRBJ1-1, with 9 nucleotides matching TRBD1. The J segment lost 9 bases and the V segment lost 1 base, leaving 7 bases of the junction unmatched. This CDR3 contains 14 residues. Germline values: CDR1 SGHRS, CDR2 YFSETQ. DNA for the CDR3: TGCGCCAGCAGCTTGCCAGGACAGGGGACTAAAGCTTTCTTT. This encodes CASSLPGQGTKAFF.

In this sample, this clone turned up once. V and J are TRBV20-1 and TRBJ1-1; tentatively, D is TRBD1 (6 bases). Trimming shortened V by 5 bases and J by 5 bases, and 9 bases separated the two germline ends. From germline, CDR1 is DFQATT and CDR2 SNEGSKA (reference sequence). The CDR3 length is 11 residues. The CDR3 sequence is CSARQATEAFF. CDR3 coding DNA: TGCAGTGCTCGACAGGCGACTGAAGCTTTCTTT.

This chain connects TRBV27 to TRBJ2-1; 8 bases are a match to TRBD1. The CDR3 covers 13 residues. Per germline, CDR1 MNHEY and CDR2 SMNVEV (reference sequence). V shed 8 bases and J 2 bases; nucleotides not matched to a gene: 2. This CDR3 is CASGQGAYNEQFF. DNA for the CDR3: TGTGCCAGCGGACAGGGCGCCTACAATGAGCAGTTCTTC.

The gene calls are TRBV13 and TRBJ1-2, with D possibly TRBD1 on 6 matching bases. Trimming shortened V by 8 bases and J by 8 bases, and 27 bases separated the two germline ends. Germline assignment: CDR1 PRHDT and CDR2 FYEKMQ (reference sequence). This CDR3 has 16 residues. CDR3 nucleotide sequence: TGTGCCAGCGCATTCTCCCCCTTCGGGGGGCTTCAAGGCTACACCTTC. Protein sequence: CASAFSPFGGLQGYTF.

This clone showed up just a few times. The chain uses TRBV5-4 and TRBJ1-1; D may be TRBD1 (5 bases). Germline assignment: CDR1 SGHNT and CDR2 YYREEE (reference sequence). Trimming left V 0 bases short and J 1 base short, with 7 bases between. The CDR3 sequence is 14 residues long. The CDR3 loop is CASSLATGNTEAFF. In DNA, the CDR3 is TGTGCCAGCAGCTTGGCCACAGGGAACACTGAAGCTTTCTTT.

The V gene is TRBV28, the J gene TRBJ2-2; 10 bases agree with TRBD2. CDR3 length equals 17 residues. V was pared by 3 bases and J by 1 base, with 5 bases of the junction left unmatched. Germline V gene data show CDR1 as MDHEN and CDR2 as SYDVKM. CDR3 coding DNA: TGTGCCAGCAGTTTTGGCCTAGCGGGGGAGAACACCGGGGAGCTGTTTTTT. Protein: CASSFGLAGENTGELFF.

This clone was seen only a few times. The gene calls are TRBV19 and TRBJ1-4; perhaps TRBD1 as D (5 bases). CDR3 length: 13 amino acids. The V gene lost 2 bases and the J gene lost 8 bases, with 9 bases spanning the gap. Germline V gene sequence: CDR1 LNHDA, CDR2 SQIVND (reference sequence). CDR3 DNA sequence: TGTGCCAGTAGTATAAAGGGACTCGAAAAACTGTTTTTT. Amino acids: CASSIKGLEKLFF.

V gene TRBV9 combines with J gene TRBJ2-3, with TRBD1 matching over 8 bases. The CDR3 runs 15 residues. With 3 bases clipped from V and 2 bases from J, the junction kept 5 bases outside the gene matches. Per germline, CDR1 SGDLS and CDR2 YYNGEE. CDR3 nucleotide sequence: TGTGCCAGCAGCGCCGACAGGGGTGCCACAGATACGCAGTATTTT. Translated: CASSADRGATDTQYF.

The chain is built from TRBV6-1 and TRBJ1-5; D possibly corresponds to TRBD1 (6 bases). Looked up from germline, CDR1 is MNHNS and CDR2 is SASEGT. The CDR3 extends over 16 amino acids. With 3 bases removed from V and 6 bases from J, the gap between germline ends came to 18 bases. CDR3 nucleotide sequence: TGTGCCAGCAGTGAGGGGGCTAACAGGCTCGTTCAGCCCCAGCATTTT. It specifies CASSEGANRLVQPQHF.

V usage is TRBV7-3 and J usage is TRBJ2-3, with D possibly matching TRBD2 (7 bases). This CDR3 spans 19 amino acids. With 3 bases removed from V and 3 bases from J, the gap between germline ends came to 25 bases. The V gene's germline CDR1 is SGHTA and CDR2 FQGTGA. The CDR3 spells CASSLFRGVVASGTDTQYF. The CDR3 region has the DNA TGTGCCAGCAGCTTGTTTAGGGGGGTGGTGGCTAGCGGAACAGATACGCAGTATTTT. The full variable domain, in which reference TRBV7-3 and TRBJ2-3 provide the parts outside the CDR3, is GAGVSQTPSNKVTEKGKYVELRCDPISGHTALYWYRQSLGQGPEFLIYFQGTGAADDSGLPNDRFFAVRPEGSVSTLKIQRTERGDSAVYLCASSLFRGVVASGTDTQYFGPGTRLTVL.

The V and J genes are TRBV11-1 and TRBJ1-1, with D unclear. The V gene lost 5 bases and the J gene lost 1 base, with 11 bases spanning the gap. The CDR3 spans 14 residues. The germline V gene encodes CDR1 SGHAT and CDR2 FQDESV (reference sequence). The CDR3 DNA reads TGTGCCAGCAGCACGGGTGGTTCGAACACTGAAGCTTTCTTT. This gives the protein CASSTGGSNTEAFF.